Shown below are 17 T cell receptor beta chains from a single sample sequenced in a study of cytomegalovirus exposure and HLA in healthy donors. Amplification used 60 Vbeta primers and 13 Jbeta primers. Sequenced by immunoSEQ multiplex PCR; TCRdb stores in-frame clones only, minus some. The sample has about 130,000 clones; roughly 80% are singletons. The sample taken for sequencing was PBMCs. The receptors were gathered from a female donor in good health and CMV-seronegative.

The V call is TRBV19, the J call TRBJ2-3; 11 bases agree with TRBD2. The V gene's germline CDR1 is LNHDA and CDR2 SQIVND (reference sequence). The CDR3 totals 15 residues. J was trimmed by 7 bases and V by 5 bases; bases with no gene match: 8. The CDR3 reads CASSLSSGGHHTQYF. As DNA, the CDR3 is TGTGCCAGTAGTCTCTCTAGCGGGGGGCACCATACGCAGTATTTT.

The chain combines TRBV5-1 with TRBJ1-1; 9 bases map to TRBD1. CDR3 length: 15 amino acids. CDR1 and CDR2 from the germline V gene are SGHRS and YFSETQ. V shed 2 bases and J 2 bases; nucleotides not matched to a gene: 4. CDR3 coding DNA: TGCGCCAGCAGCTTTCTGACAGGGGGAAACACTGAAGCTTTCTTT. As protein: CASSFLTGGNTEAFF.

This clone was counted at least ten times. The chain is built from TRBV6-5 and TRBJ1-2, with unresolved D. The germline CDR1 and CDR2 sequences are MNHEY and SVGAGI. V was shortened by 0 bases and J by 4 bases, with 12 bases between the two germline ends. The CDR3 consists of 15 residues. In DNA form, the CDR3 reads TGTGCCAGCAGTTACTCGCCGGGAGCGGTCTATGGCTACACCTTC. It translates to CASSYSPGAVYGYTF.

This clone was observed a few times. As DNA, the CDR3 is TGTGCCAGCAGTGAACTGGCAGGGGTGAACACTGAAGCTTTCTTT. Its translation is CASSELAGVNTEAFF. The rearrangement links TRBV25-1 to TRBJ1-1; D possibly corresponds to TRBD1 (6 bases). The germline V and J ends were trimmed by 2 bases and 0 bases, with 10 bases remaining between them. The length of the CDR3 is 15 residues. Per germline, CDR1 MGHDK and CDR2 SYGVNS.

The V gene is TRBV5-1, the J gene TRBJ1-1; D possibly corresponds to TRBD1 (6 bases). There are 18 residues in the CDR3. Between the trimmed V and J ends, which lost 0 bases and 0 bases, there was a span of 18 bases. Germline lookup yields CDR1 SGHRS and CDR2 YFSETQ. CDR3: CASSLAGRGASMNTEAFF. The CDR3 nucleotides are TGCGCCAGCAGCTTGGCCGGCAGGGGCGCCTCCATGAACACTGAAGCTTTCTTT. Complete variable domain (other parts from reference TRBV5-1 and TRBJ1-1): KAGVTQTPRYLIKTRGQQVTLSCSPISGHRSVSWYQQTPGQGLQFLFEYFSETQRNKGNFPGRFSGRQFSNSRSEMNVSTLELGDSALYLCASSLAGRGASMNTEAFFGQGTRLTVV.

V and J are TRBV18 and TRBJ2-2; possible D gene TRBD1, 5 bases. The CDR3 contains 17 residues. The germline V gene has CDR1 KGHSH and CDR2 LQKENI. Trimming shortened V by 1 base and J by 1 base, and 13 bases separated the two germline ends. CDR3 coding DNA: TGTGCCAGCTCACCACGATCGTGGCAGGGGAACACCGGGGAGCTGTTTTTT. This translates into CASSPRSWQGNTGELFF.

CDR3 in amino acids: CASSSNYEQYF. The CDR3 nucleotides are TGTGCCAGCAGCTCCAACTACGAGCAGTACTTC. The genes are TRBV11-1 and TRBJ2-7; D gene unclear. Trimming shortened V by 4 bases and J by 3 bases, and 4 bases separated the two germline ends. The CDR3 is made up of 11 amino acids. Germline CDR1 is SGHAT and CDR2 is FQDESV (reference sequence).

The genes are TRBV6-5 and TRBJ2-2; the D is unclear. The length of the CDR3 is 15 residues. Trimming pared 1 base from V and 0 bases from J, leaving 6 bases between. Germline V CDR1 and CDR2: MNHEY, SVGAGI. The CDR3 DNA sequence: TGTGCCAGCAGTTACTATCAGGCGAACACCGGGGAGCTGTTTTTT. Residues: CASSYYQANTGELFF.

The chain carries TRBV9 and TRBJ2-1; TRBD2 aligns across 7 bases. The CDR3 has 15 amino acids. Trimming cost V 0 bases and J 6 bases; bases outside gene matches: 6. Germline CDR1 is SGDLS and CDR2 is YYNGEE. This CDR3 reads CASSVAVGRGNEQFF. DNA of the CDR3: TGTGCCAGCAGCGTAGCGGTGGGGAGGGGCAATGAGCAGTTCTTC.

J is TRBJ1-1 and V is TRBV29-1; D unclear. CDR3 length: 11 residues. In germline, CDR1 is SQVTM, CDR2 ANQGSEA. V was cut by 4 bases and J by 2 bases, with 5 bases left in between. The CDR3 sequence: CSVVGNTEAFF. The CDR3 DNA sequence: TGCAGCGTTGTCGGTAACACTGAAGCTTTCTTT. The entire variable domain, with the rest obtained from reference TRBV29-1 and TRBJ1-1, is as follows: SAVISQKPSRDICQRGTSLTIQCQVDSQVTMMFWYRQQPGQSLTLIATANQGSEATYESGFVIDKFPISRPNLTFSTLTVSNMSPEDSSIYLCSVVGNTEAFFGQGTRLTVV.

The J gene is TRBJ1-5, the V gene TRBV4-1, with TRBD1 matching over 7 bases. The V and J ends lost 1 base and 7 bases, in that order; junction bases with no gene match: 7. The CDR3 extends over 15 amino acids. CDR1 MGHRA and CDR2 YSYEKL come from the germline V gene. CDR3 sequence: CASSQADRVGQPQHF. CDR3 nucleotides: TGCGCCAGCAGCCAAGCAGACAGGGTCGGACAGCCCCAGCATTTT.

This clone was recorded a few times. Different DNA sequences within this sample yield the same CDR3. The rearrangement joins TRBV19 to TRBJ1-1; no definite D call. The CDR3 has 13 amino acids. Germline V gives CDR1 LNHDA, CDR2 SQIVND (reference sequence). V lost 6 bases, J lost 0 bases, and 8 bases lay in between. CDR3 DNA: TGTGCCAGTAGCCCATCTATGAACACTGAAGCTTTCTTT. It specifies CASSPSMNTEAFF.

V gene TRBV7-9 combines with J gene TRBJ1-2; D uncertain. Deletions cut 1 base from V and 3 bases from J, with 15 bases between. The CDR3 is 16 amino acids. Germline V lookup: CDR1 SEHNR, CDR2 FQNEAQ (reference sequence). This CDR3 reads CASSLVGPGAHYGYTF. The DNA of the CDR3 is TGTGCCAGCAGCTTAGTTGGACCGGGAGCTCACTATGGCTACACCTTC.

The rearrangement uses TRBV7-3 and TRBJ2-3; D gene unclear. CDR1 is SGHTA, CDR2 FQGTGA, per germline. This CDR3 has 13 residues. V was trimmed by 8 bases and J by 6 bases, leaving 15 bases between them. CDR3 coding DNA: TGTGCCAGCTCTAATAACGCCGGGGATACGCAGTATTTT. Its protein is CASSNNAGDTQYF.

V usage is TRBV6-5 and J usage is TRBJ1-2, with 7 bases identical to TRBD1. The trim removed 1 base at V and 5 bases at J, leaving 4 bases unmatched. Germline V gene data show CDR1 as MNHEY and CDR2 as SVGAGI. The CDR3 consists of 14 residues. DNA of the CDR3: TGTGCCAGCAGTTACTATAGACAGGGTTATGGCTACACCTTC. Protein product: CASSYYRQGYGYTF.

The chain couples TRBV11-2 to TRBJ2-3, with TRBD2 identical over 16 bases. From germline, CDR1 is SGHAT and CDR2 FQNNGV. This CDR3 spans 18 amino acids. Trimming at V came to 1 base and at J to 5 bases, leaving 6 bases not matched to a gene. The CDR3 protein is CASSLGWGLAGGIDTQYF. CDR3 DNA sequence: TGTGCCAGCAGCTTAGGGTGGGGACTAGCGGGGGGGATAGATACGCAGTATTTT.

The chain is built from TRBV9 and TRBJ2-5; 10 nucleotides agree with TRBD2. The CDR3 covers 15 residues. V lost 6 bases to trimming and J lost 4 bases; unmatched junction nucleotides: 9. Germline V lookup: CDR1 SGDLS, CDR2 YYNGEE. The DNA for the CDR3 is TGTGCCAGCACCCTTGGACTAGCGGCGCGAGAGACCCAGTACTTC. Translated: CASTLGLAARETQYF. The full variable domain, with the rest looked up from reference TRBV9 and TRBJ2-5, is DSGVTQTPKHLITATGQRVTLRCSPRSGDLSVYWYQQSLDQGLQFLIQYYNGEERAKGNILERFSAQQFPDLHSELNLSSLELGDSALYFCASTLGLAARETQYFGPGTRLLVL.